This T cell receptor (beta chain) was identified in a study of cytomegalovirus exposure and HLA in healthy donors. The primer mix had 60 Vbeta and 13 Jbeta primers. The protocol was immunoSEQ multiplex PCR, while the TCRdb copy is restricted to in-frame clones and leaves out a portion. The data show roughly 100,000 clones, more than 70% seen once. Germline lookup yields CDR1 SGHRS and CDR2 YFSETQ. The CDR3 runs to 14 residues. J was trimmed by 5 bases and V by 1 base; bases with no gene match: 3. This TCR came from a male donor in good health and CMV-seropositive. The genes are TRBV5-1 and TRBJ1-1; 9 nucleotides line up with TRBD1. What was sequenced was PBMCs. The CDR3 here is CASSLKGQGTEAFF. The CDR3 region has the DNA TGCGCCAGCAGCTTGAAGGGACAGGGAACTGAAGCTTTCTTT.